Presented here are 15 T cell receptor beta chains from one specimen sequenced in a study of shared clonotypes between healthy human individuals. Cells designated naive CD8 were CD45RO-negative and were positively selected for CCR7, with terminally differentiated effector memory CD45RA+ cells excluded. The method was immunoSEQ multiplex PCR; TCRdb's version includes in-frame clones alone and lacks a portion of them. The repertoire holds about 1.9 million clones, with roughly 95% as singletons. The sample comprised naive CD8+ T cells from PBMCs. Every receptor here comes from a man in his late teens or twenties in good health. Some clones in this sample may be carry-over from other donors' samples.

The rearrangement links TRBV30 to TRBJ2-4, with a tentative D call TRBD1 (6 bases). With 2 bases removed from V and 0 bases from J, the gap between germline ends came to 8 bases. The CDR3 is 14 residues long. Germline loops: CDR1 GTSNPN, CDR2 SVGIG (reference sequence). CDR3 coding DNA: TGTGCCTGGAGTAAGGGGGTAGCCAAAAACATTCAGTACTTC. Protein sequence: CAWSKGVAKNIQYF.

The chain recombines TRBV6-1 with TRBJ2-3, with a tentative D call TRBD1 (5 bases). The CDR3 spans 15 residues. CDR1 MNHNS and CDR2 SASEGT come from the germline V gene. Trimming shortened V by 1 base and J by 10 bases, and 18 bases separated the two germline ends. The CDR3 region has the DNA TGTGCCAGCAGTGAAGACACTCAGGGTCTTTTCGCGCAGTATTTT. Translation gives CASSEDTQGLFAQYF.

Comment on this clone: The sample holds other DNA sequences that translate to the same CDR3. This chain uses TRBV7-3 with TRBJ2-1; 11 nucleotides agree with TRBD2. Germline loops: CDR1 SGHTA, CDR2 FQGTGA. The CDR3 covers 15 residues. Germline trimming cut 5 bases from V and 5 bases from J; bases unmatched to any gene: 5. This chain's CDR3 is CASSLLAGGHNEQFF. CDR3 nucleotide sequence: TGTGCCAGCAGCCTTCTAGCGGGAGGTCACAATGAGCAGTTCTTC.

The chain carries TRBV28 and TRBJ2-7; D tentatively fits TRBD1 or TRBD2 (6 bases each). V was trimmed by 3 bases and J by 2 bases, leaving 14 bases between them. The CDR3 spans 15 residues. Germline V CDR1 and CDR2: MDHEN, SYDVKM. The CDR3 sequence is CASSFQGGQTYEQYF. The CDR3 nucleotides are TGTGCCAGCAGTTTTCAAGGGGGGCAAACCTACGAGCAGTACTTC.

The chain couples TRBV6-6 to TRBJ2-7, with D maybe TRBD2 (6 bases). Trimming left V 7 bases short and J 6 bases short, with 19 bases between. The germline gives CDR1 MNHNY, CDR2 SVGAGI (reference sequence). The CDR3 loop spans 14 amino acids. The CDR3 coding sequence is TGTGCCAGCACCCATACGGCGGGAATGAGCGAGCAGTACTTC. Protein: CASTHTAGMSEQYF.

The rearrangement links TRBV27 to TRBJ2-7; TRBD2 matches at 12 bases. This CDR3 comprises 16 residues. The germline V gene encodes CDR1 MNHEY and CDR2 SMNVEV (reference sequence). V was pared by 5 bases and J by 4 bases, with 9 bases of the junction left unmatched. The CDR3 nucleotides are TGTGCCAGCAGTCCGAGGACTAGCGGGACTCTTTACGAGCAGTACTTC. This gives the protein CASSPRTSGTLYEQYF.

The chain combines TRBV4-1 with TRBJ2-1; 9 nucleotides align to TRBD2. CDR3 length: 16 amino acids. The germline V gene has CDR1 MGHRA and CDR2 YSYEKL. V gave up 4 bases and J gave up 3 bases; unmatched junction bases: 7. CDR3 residues: CASSLPGLASYNEQFF. The CDR3, as DNA: TGCGCCAGCAGCCTCCCGGGACTAGCTAGCTACAATGAGCAGTTCTTC.

The chain is built from TRBV4-1 and TRBJ2-7; a weak D match, TRBD1 (5 bases). Germline lookup yields CDR1 MGHRA and CDR2 YSYEKL. V shed 0 bases and J shed 0 bases, with 12 bases lying between them. The CDR3 runs 16 residues. The CDR3 here is CASSQDPKGLSYEQYF. The CDR3 DNA sequence: TGCGCCAGCAGCCAAGATCCAAAGGGGCTCTCCTACGAGCAGTACTTC.

As for this clone: Other DNA variants within this sample encode the same CDR3. This chain connects TRBV11-2 to TRBJ1-1, with D possibly TRBD1 on 5 matching bases. V lost 1 base and J lost 4, with 7 bases in between. Germline CDR1 reads SGHAT; CDR2 reads FQNNGV. This CDR3 comprises 13 residues. The CDR3: CASSLVGGTEAFF. CDR3 bases: TGTGCCAGCAGCTTAGTGGGGGGCACTGAAGCTTTCTTT.

The V and J genes are TRBV27 and TRBJ2-7; TRBD1 matches 8 bases. The CDR3 covers 12 residues. V shed 8 bases and J 6 bases; nucleotides not matched to a gene: 6. The germline CDR1 and CDR2 sequences are MNHEY and SMNVEV (reference sequence). In DNA form, the CDR3 reads TGTGCCAGCCGAGACAGGGGCGGCGAGCAGTACTTC. The encoded protein is CASRDRGGEQYF.

This sequence joins TRBV25-1 and TRBJ1-3; D is unclear. The CDR3 runs 11 residues. V lost 7 bases to trimming and J lost 4 bases, with 5 bases between them. CDR1 MGHDK and CDR2 SYGVNS come from the germline V gene. CDR3 nucleotides: TGTGCCAGCAATTGGGGAAACACCATATATTTT. Encoded protein: CASNWGNTIYF. The full variable domain, in which reference TRBV25-1 and TRBJ1-3 provide the parts outside the CDR3, is EADIYQTPRYLVIGTGKKITLECSQTMGHDKMYWYQQDPGMELHLIHYSYGVNSTEKGDLSSESTVSRIRTEHFPLTLESARPSHTSQYLCASNWGNTIYFGEGSWLTVV.

This clone was recorded once. V usage is TRBV7-9 and J usage is TRBJ2-7; a weak D match, TRBD1 (6 bases). The V end was cut by 1 base, the J end by 3 bases, with 10 bases between. Germline CDR1 and CDR2: SEHNR and FQNEAQ (reference sequence). The CDR3 is 14 amino acids. Here the CDR3 reads CASSLEGEFYEQYF. CDR3 nucleotide sequence: TGTGCCAGCAGCTTAGAGGGGGAATTCTACGAGCAGTACTTC. The full variable domain, its missing parts supplied by reference TRBV7-9 and TRBJ2-7, is DTGVSQNPRHKITKRGQNVTFRCDPISEHNRLYWYRQTLGQGPEFLTYFQNEAQLEKSRLLSDRFSAERPKGSFSTLEIQRTEQGDSAMYLCASSLEGEFYEQYFGPGTRLTVT.

The chain employs TRBV7-7 and TRBJ2-5; D is tentatively TRBD1 or TRBD2 (7 bases each). Deletions cut 5 bases from V and 5 bases from J, with 18 bases between. This CDR3 has 15 residues. Per germline, CDR1 SSHAT and CDR2 FNYEAQ (reference sequence). This chain's CDR3 is CASSQGEGGVETQYF. CDR3 sequence (DNA): TGTGCCAGCAGCCAGGGGGAGGGAGGGGTGGAGACCCAGTACTTC.

The chain links TRBV7-2 to TRBJ2-7; D gene unclear. Germline V CDR1 and CDR2: SGHTA, FQGNSA. Trimming stripped 1 base from V and 2 bases from J, with 6 bases between. This CDR3 has 13 residues. CDR3 loop: CASSLEVTYEQYF. The CDR3 DNA reads as TGTGCCAGCAGCTTAGAAGTTACCTACGAGCAGTACTTC. The variable domain in full, completed from reference TRBV7-2 and TRBJ2-7, reads GAGVSQSPSNKVTEKGKDVELRCDPISGHTALYWYRQSLGQGLEFLIYFQGNSAPDKSGLPSDRFSAERTGGSVSTLTIQRTQQEDSAVYLCASSLEVTYEQYFGPGTRLTVT.

This clone occurred once. This chain uses TRBV7-6 with TRBJ2-3, with D hard to call. This CDR3 region has 17 residues. Germline V gives CDR1 SGHVS, CDR2 FNYEAQ. V was cut by 4 bases and J by 1 base, with 18 bases left in between. DNA of the CDR3: TGTGCCAGCAGCTCCCCCCCGGTGGGCTGGGGCACAGATACGCAGTATTTT. Encoded protein: CASSSPPVGWGTDTQYF.